This T cell receptor (beta chain) originates from a study of blood T cells in healthy people across ages. This CDR3 comprises 15 residues. Looked up from germline, CDR1 is MNHEY and CDR2 is SVGAGI. The V segment lost 2 bases and the J segment 3 bases; nucleotides outside the gene matches: 1. A sample-barcoded 5' primer and a J-beta primer mix were used in a second PCR of roughly 7 to 11 cycles. TCRdb passed the 5' RACE reads through MiXCR, listing each CDR3 protein once. The sample lists 1.2 million to 1.5 million distinct CDR3 sequences, 55% to 75% occurring once. This sequence joins TRBV6-5 and TRBJ2-7, with 13 nucleotides matching TRBD2. Sequenced sample: blood. This TCR derives from a man younger than 35 in good health. This CDR3 reads CASSYRLAGGYEQYF. CDR3 DNA sequence: TGTGCCAGCAGTTACCGACTAGCGGGGGGCTACGAGCAGTACTTC.